This T cell receptor beta chain was retrieved from a study of response to subunit inactivated influenza vaccine. Findings and limits, study-wide: Seasonal influenza vaccination, on each occasion, was suggested by the authors to recruit few new T cells.

The table lists this clonotype with a few counts. The antigen remains unidentified. TCRdb redid the calling of the RT-PCR reads with MiXCR, one entry per CDR3 protein. The table has about 530,000 distinct CDR3 sequences, roughly 12% seen once; the top ten hold roughly a tenth. J lost 8 bases, V lost 3 bases, and 5 bases had no gene match. This CDR3 is built from 15 residues. The germline V gene encodes CDR1 KGHSH and CDR2 LQKENI. This receptor was identified in a man aged 45-60 years who received an inactivated influenza vaccine. The chain links TRBV18 to TRBJ1-6; 9 bases fit TRBD1. The specimen comprised PBMCs from blood, sampled on the day of vaccination. DNA of the CDR3: TGTGCCAGCTCACCGTCGACAGGGGGTGATTCACCCCTCCACTTT. Protein sequence: CASSPSTGGDSPLHF.